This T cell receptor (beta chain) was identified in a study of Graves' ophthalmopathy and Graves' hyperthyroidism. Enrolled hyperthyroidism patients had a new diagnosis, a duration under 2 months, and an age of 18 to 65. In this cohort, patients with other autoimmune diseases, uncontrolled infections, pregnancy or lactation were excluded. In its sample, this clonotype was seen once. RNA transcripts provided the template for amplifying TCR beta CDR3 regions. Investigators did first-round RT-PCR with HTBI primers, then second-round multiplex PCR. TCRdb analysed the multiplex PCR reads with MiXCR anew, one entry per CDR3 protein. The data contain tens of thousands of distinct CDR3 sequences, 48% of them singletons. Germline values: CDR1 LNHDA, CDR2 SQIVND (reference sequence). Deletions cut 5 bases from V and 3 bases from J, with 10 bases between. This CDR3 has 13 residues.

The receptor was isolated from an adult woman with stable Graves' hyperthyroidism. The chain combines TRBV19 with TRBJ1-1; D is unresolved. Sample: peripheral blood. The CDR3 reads CASSPRTDTEAFF. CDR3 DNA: TGTGCCAGTAGTCCTAGGACGGACACTGAAGCTTTCTTT.